The rows below give T cell receptor beta chains drawn from one sample of a study of blood T cell repertoires in COVID-19. The protocol was immunoSEQ multiplex PCR, while the TCRdb copy is restricted to in-frame clones and leaves out a portion. The sample gives about 71,000 clones, roughly 86% of which show up once; 6.9% is in the top ten. Sequencing was performed on peripheral blood. The receptor set was obtained from a man aged 45-60 years with active COVID-19. CDR3s include the opening cysteine and the closing phenylalanine or tryptophan. D genes are given only for firm matches. Rows give clone size only sometimes, using once, few, many, or a class for an expanded clone.

CDR3aa: CASSPTYYRGETQYF; CDR3nt: TGTGCCAGCTCACCTACCTACTACAGGGGCGAGACCCAGTACTTC; d_gene: TRBD1; abundance: .; j_gene: TRBJ2-5; v_gene: TRBV18
CDR3aa: CASSLTRSTDTQYF; CDR3nt: TGTGCCAGCAGCTTAACGAGAAGCACAGATACGCAGTATTTT; d_gene: .; abundance: few; j_gene: TRBJ2-3; v_gene: TRBV7-8
CDR3aa: CASSQDLRQNYGYTF; CDR3nt: TGTGCCAGCAGCCAAGATCTACGACAGAACTATGGCTACACCTTC; d_gene: .; abundance: .; j_gene: TRBJ1-2; v_gene: TRBV14
CDR3aa: CSGGLGNTGELFF; CDR3nt: TGCAGCGGGGGGCTAGGCAACACCGGGGAGCTGTTTTTT; d_gene: .; abundance: .; j_gene: TRBJ2-2; v_gene: TRBV29-1
CDR3aa: CASSIAAGQYGYTF; CDR3nt: TGTGCCAGTAGTATAGCCGCGGGACAGTACGGCTACACCTTC; d_gene: TRBD1; abundance: .; j_gene: TRBJ1-2; v_gene: TRBV19
CDR3aa: CASSLDRLWNSPLHF; CDR3nt: TGTGCCAGTAGTTTGGACAGGCTGTGGAATTCACCCCTCCACTTT; d_gene: TRBD1; abundance: .; j_gene: TRBJ1-6; v_gene: TRBV19
CDR3aa: CASLDRGGTEAFF; CDR3nt: TGTGCCAGCCTGGACAGGGGAGGAACTGAAGCTTTCTTT; d_gene: TRBD1; abundance: .; j_gene: TRBJ1-1; v_gene: TRBV3-1/TRBV3-2
CDR3aa: CASSQATGGNQPQHF; CDR3nt: TGTGCCAGCAGCCAAGCCACAGGGGGGAATCAGCCCCAGCATTTT; d_gene: TRBD1; abundance: .; j_gene: TRBJ1-5; v_gene: TRBV4-2
CDR3aa: CASSLGGTSNYGYTF; CDR3nt: TGTGCCAGCAGCTTGGGCGGTACGTCTAACTATGGCTACACCTTC; d_gene: .; abundance: .; j_gene: TRBJ1-2; v_gene: TRBV5-4
CDR3aa: CASSLKGLADYKNIQYF; CDR3nt: TGTGCCAGCAGCTTAAAGGGTCTAGCGGACTACAAAAACATTCAGTACTTC; d_gene: TRBD2; abundance: .; j_gene: TRBJ2-4; v_gene: TRBV7-2
CDR3aa: CASIVGGNTGELFF; CDR3nt: TGCGCCAGCATAGTGGGAGGCAACACCGGGGAGCTGTTTTTT; d_gene: .; abundance: few; j_gene: TRBJ2-2; v_gene: TRBV10-2
CDR3aa: CASSLGPVNLRPQHF; CDR3nt: TGTGCCAGCAGCTTAGGCCCGGTGAACCTAAGGCCCCAGCATTTT; d_gene: .; abundance: .; j_gene: TRBJ1-5; v_gene: TRBV13
CDR3aa: CASTGISGQGSNQPQHF; CDR3nt: TGTGCCAGTACCGGTATTTCCGGACAGGGGAGCAATCAGCCCCAGCATTTT; d_gene: TRBD1; abundance: .; j_gene: TRBJ1-5; v_gene: TRBV19
CDR3aa: CASSPDRGGYTF; CDR3nt: TGTGCCAGCAGCCCAGACAGGGGTGGCTACACCTTC; d_gene: TRBD1; abundance: .; j_gene: TRBJ1-2; v_gene: TRBV5-6
CDR3aa: CASSYSSSYGYTF; CDR3nt: TGTGCCAGCAGCTATAGTTCGTCCTATGGCTACACCTTC; d_gene: .; abundance: .; j_gene: TRBJ1-2; v_gene: TRBV11-2
CDR3aa: CASSQDRQETQYF; CDR3nt: TGTGCCAGCAGCCAGGACAGGCAAGAGACCCAGTACTTC; d_gene: TRBD1; abundance: .; j_gene: TRBJ2-5; v_gene: TRBV5-8
CDR3aa: CASSVDQGSTGELFF; CDR3nt: TGTGCCAGCAGCGTAGATCAGGGAAGCACCGGGGAGCTGTTTTTT; d_gene: .; abundance: .; j_gene: TRBJ2-2; v_gene: TRBV9
CDR3aa: CSVDSGGQETQYF; CDR3nt: TGCAGCGTAGATTCAGGGGGCCAAGAGACCCAGTACTTC; d_gene: TRBD1; abundance: .; j_gene: TRBJ2-5; v_gene: TRBV29-1
CDR3aa: CASSLRLAGGPTGELFF; CDR3nt: TGTGCCAGCAGCCTGAGACTAGCGGGGGGGCCAACCGGGGAGCTGTTTTTT; d_gene: TRBD2; abundance: .; j_gene: TRBJ2-2; v_gene: TRBV3-1/TRBV3-2
CDR3aa: CASSYGAVLEDEQFF; CDR3nt: TGTGCCAGCAGTTACGGTGCAGTGCTAGAAGATGAGCAGTTCTTC; d_gene: .; abundance: .; j_gene: TRBJ2-1; v_gene: TRBV6-5
CDR3aa: CASSTSGLNTEAFF; CDR3nt: TGTGCCAGCAGTACCAGTGGGCTGAACACTGAAGCTTTCTTT; d_gene: .; abundance: .; j_gene: TRBJ1-1; v_gene: TRBV11-3
CDR3aa: CASSLRQGGEAFF; CDR3nt: TGCGCCAGCAGCTTAAGACAGGGCGGTGAAGCTTTCTTT; d_gene: TRBD1; abundance: .; j_gene: TRBJ1-1; v_gene: TRBV5-1
CDR3aa: CASSSSGSLNEQFF; CDR3nt: TGTGCCAGCAGCTCTAGCGGGAGTTTGAATGAGCAGTTCTTC; d_gene: TRBD2; abundance: .; j_gene: TRBJ2-1; v_gene: TRBV5-8
CDR3aa: CASSLRGQGEKLFF; CDR3nt: TGTGCCAGCAGCTTAAGGGGGCAGGGCGAAAAACTGTTTTTT; d_gene: TRBD1; abundance: .; j_gene: TRBJ1-4; v_gene: TRBV7-9
CDR3aa: CASSFPAPGVYGYTF; CDR3nt: TGTGCCAGCAGCTTTCCCGCCCCGGGGGTCTATGGCTACACCTTC; d_gene: .; abundance: .; j_gene: TRBJ1-2; v_gene: TRBV7-9
CDR3aa: CATSPQGTDTQYF; CDR3nt: TGTGCCACCTCTCCGCAGGGCACAGATACGCAGTATTTT; d_gene: .; abundance: .; j_gene: TRBJ2-3; v_gene: TRBV19
CDR3aa: CASSLAGQVSYNEQFF; CDR3nt: TGTGCCAGCAGCTTAGCAGGCCAGGTCTCCTACAATGAGCAGTTCTTC; d_gene: .; abundance: .; j_gene: TRBJ2-1; v_gene: TRBV11-3
CDR3aa: CASSESSGFRPQHF; CDR3nt: TGCGCCAGCAGTGAGTCGTCCGGGTTTCGGCCCCAGCATTTT; d_gene: .; abundance: .; j_gene: TRBJ1-5; v_gene: TRBV10-2
CDR3aa: CASSIRGTDDRQYF; CDR3nt: TGTGCCAGTAGTATAAGGGGCACCGACGATCGGCAGTACTTC; d_gene: .; abundance: .; j_gene: TRBJ2-7; v_gene: TRBV19
CDR3aa: CASSLVRSLLTDTQYF; CDR3nt: TGTGCCAGCAGCTTGGTACGGAGCTTACTCACAGATACGCAGTATTTT; d_gene: .; abundance: .; j_gene: TRBJ2-3; v_gene: TRBV5-6
CDR3aa: CASSSKQGTKNIQYF; CDR3nt: TGTGCCAGCAGCTCAAAACAGGGAACCAAAAACATTCAGTACTTC; d_gene: .; abundance: .; j_gene: TRBJ2-4; v_gene: TRBV7-8
CDR3aa: CASSFRTGGDTQYF; CDR3nt: TGTGCCAGCAGCTTCAGGACGGGCGGGGATACGCAGTATTTT; d_gene: .; abundance: .; j_gene: TRBJ2-3; v_gene: TRBV7-2
CDR3aa: CASSEYTSPTIADEQFF; CDR3nt: TGTGCCAGCAGTGAATATACTTCACCGACTATTGCCGATGAGCAGTTCTTC; d_gene: .; abundance: .; j_gene: TRBJ2-1; v_gene: TRBV25-1
CDR3aa: CAWSKTRTRPSSYNEQFF; CDR3nt: TGTGCCTGGAGTAAAACACGGACTAGACCGAGCTCCTACAATGAGCAGTTCTTC; d_gene: TRBD2; abundance: .; j_gene: TRBJ2-1; v_gene: TRBV30
CDR3aa: CASSYSGTTNEKLFF; CDR3nt: TGCGCCAGCAGCTATTCAGGGACAACTAATGAAAAACTGTTTTTT; d_gene: .; abundance: .; j_gene: TRBJ1-4; v_gene: TRBV5-1
CDR3aa: CASSMGLGGTEAFF; CDR3nt: TGTGCCAGTAGTATGGGGCTTGGTGGCACTGAAGCTTTCTTT; d_gene: .; abundance: .; j_gene: TRBJ1-1; v_gene: TRBV19
CDR3aa: CASSEPPVISGNTIYF; CDR3nt: TGTGCCAGCAGTGAGCCACCAGTTATCTCTGGAAACACCATATATTTT; d_gene: .; abundance: once; j_gene: TRBJ1-3; v_gene: TRBV2
CDR3aa: CASSAPGGTGYNSPLHF; CDR3nt: TGTGCCAGTAGTGCCCCAGGGGGCACGGGGTATAATTCACCCCTCCACTTT; d_gene: TRBD1; abundance: .; j_gene: TRBJ1-6; v_gene: TRBV19
CDR3aa: CASSLALLGSPLHF; CDR3nt: TGTGCCAGCAGCTTAGCCCTTCTCGGTTCACCCCTCCACTTT; d_gene: .; abundance: .; j_gene: TRBJ1-6; v_gene: TRBV7-9
CDR3aa: CASSYSDSLSPLHF; CDR3nt: TGTGCCAGCAGTTATTCGGACAGTCTTTCACCCCTCCACTTT; d_gene: .; abundance: .; j_gene: TRBJ1-6; v_gene: TRBV6-5
CDR3aa: CASSMSPGQSNTEAFF; CDR3nt: TGTGCCAGTAGTATGAGCCCGGGACAATCTAACACTGAAGCTTTCTTT; d_gene: .; abundance: .; j_gene: TRBJ1-1; v_gene: TRBV19
CDR3aa: CASSLGDRDQETQYF; CDR3nt: TGCGCCAGCAGCTTGGGGGACAGGGACCAAGAGACCCAGTACTTC; d_gene: TRBD1; abundance: .; j_gene: TRBJ2-5; v_gene: TRBV5-1
CDR3aa: CASSMDRGGELFF; CDR3nt: TGTGCCAGTAGTATGGACAGGGGGGGGGAGCTGTTTTTT; d_gene: TRBD1; abundance: .; j_gene: TRBJ2-2; v_gene: TRBV19
CDR3aa: CASSQPRTSGNEQFF; CDR3nt: TGTGCCAGCAGCCAACCTAGGACTAGCGGGAATGAGCAGTTCTTC; d_gene: TRBD2; abundance: .; j_gene: TRBJ2-1; v_gene: TRBV3-1/TRBV3-2
CDR3aa: CASSLVFTSFSVDTQYF; CDR3nt: TGTGCCAGCAGCTTAGTTTTTACTAGCTTTTCAGTGGATACGCAGTATTTT; d_gene: .; abundance: .; j_gene: TRBJ2-3; v_gene: TRBV11-3
CDR3aa: CASSLQGITEAFF; CDR3nt: TGTGCCAGCAGCTTACAGGGGATCACTGAAGCTTTCTTT; d_gene: .; abundance: .; j_gene: TRBJ1-1; v_gene: TRBV13
CDR3aa: CASRQGLATSTDTQYF; CDR3nt: TGCGCCAGCAGGCAAGGCCTAGCGACTAGCACAGATACGCAGTATTTT; d_gene: .; abundance: .; j_gene: TRBJ2-3; v_gene: TRBV5-1
CDR3aa: CASSTGTSRTGELFF; CDR3nt: TGTGCCAGCAGCACCGGGACTAGTCGCACCGGGGAGCTGTTTTTT; d_gene: TRBD2; abundance: .; j_gene: TRBJ2-2; v_gene: TRBV2